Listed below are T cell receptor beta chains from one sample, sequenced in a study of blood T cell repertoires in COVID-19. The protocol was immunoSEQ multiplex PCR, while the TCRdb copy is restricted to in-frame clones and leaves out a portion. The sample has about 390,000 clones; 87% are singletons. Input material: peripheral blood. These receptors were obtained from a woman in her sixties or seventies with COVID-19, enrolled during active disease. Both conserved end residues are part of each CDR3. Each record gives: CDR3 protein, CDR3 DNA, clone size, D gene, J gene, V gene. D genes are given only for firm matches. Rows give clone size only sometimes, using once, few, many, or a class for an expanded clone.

CASSLGEGEQFF	TGTGCCAGCAGCTTAGGGGAGGGTGAGCAGTTCTTC	-	TRBD2	TRBJ2-1	TRBV11-3
CASSYPGYSEAFF	TGTGCCAGCAGTTACCCAGGATACAGTGAAGCTTTCTTT	-	-	TRBJ1-1	TRBV6-5
CASSRGTEETQYF	TGTGCCAGCAGCCGCGGGACAGAAGAGACCCAGTACTTC	-	-	TRBJ2-5	TRBV5-6
CASSYSSSRYSNQPQHF	TGTGCCAGCAGTTACTCTAGCTCCCGCTATAGCAATCAGCCCCAGCATTTT	-	-	TRBJ1-5	TRBV6-2/TRBV6-3
CASSILAGSSYNEQFF	TGCGCCAGCAGCATCTTAGCGGGTTCCTCCTACAATGAGCAGTTCTTC	-	TRBD2	TRBJ2-1	TRBV5-1
CASGLTGGAGGYTF	TGTGCTAGTGGTCTGACAGGGGGCGCAGGGGGCTACACCTTC	-	TRBD1	TRBJ1-2	TRBV12-5
CASSFRGGPQETQYF	TGTGCCAGCAGCTTCCGGGGGGGCCCCCAAGAGACCCAGTACTTC	-	TRBD2	TRBJ2-5	TRBV5-6
CASSELGRNYGYTF	TGTGCCAGCAGTGAACTGGGCAGGAACTATGGCTACACCTTC	few	-	TRBJ1-2	TRBV6-1
CASSVGPFTGERGYTF	TGTGCCAGCAGCGTAGGCCCCTTTACAGGGGAGCGTGGCTACACCTTC	-	TRBD1	TRBJ1-2	TRBV9
CASSLTGGASSYTF	TGTGCCAGCAGTCTGACAGGGGGCGCATCGTCCTACACCTTC	-	TRBD1	TRBJ1-2	TRBV3-1/TRBV3-2
CASSLRQGSYNSPLHF	TGTGCCAGCAGCTTAAGACAGGGATCGTATAATTCACCCCTCCACTTT	few	TRBD1	TRBJ1-6	TRBV13
CATSVGTSGGIYNEQFF	TGTGCCACCAGCGTCGGGACTAGCGGGGGCATATACAATGAGCAGTTCTTC	-	TRBD2	TRBJ2-1	TRBV15
CASSNTGVIEQFF	TGTGCCAGCAGCAATACAGGGGTCATTGAGCAGTTCTTC	-	TRBD1	TRBJ2-1	TRBV12-3/TRBV12-4
CASSAVGQGTEAFF	TGTGCCAGCAGTGCAGTGGGCCAGGGCACTGAAGCTTTCTTT	-	-	TRBJ1-1	TRBV27
CASSPVWVAGNTGELFF	TGTGCCAGCAGCCCCGTCTGGGTAGCGGGGAACACCGGGGAGCTGTTTTTT	-	TRBD2	TRBJ2-2	TRBV3-1/TRBV3-2
CASRRQGSSGNTIYF	TGTGCCAGCAGGAGACAGGGGAGCTCTGGAAACACCATATATTTT	-	TRBD1	TRBJ1-3	TRBV7-2
CASSFGGLVDNSPLHF	TGTGCCAGCAGCTTTGGAGGATTGGTGGACAATTCACCCCTCCACTTT	-	-	TRBJ1-6	TRBV5-6
CASSHDRGDQPQHF	TGTGCCAGCAGTCATGACAGGGGGGATCAGCCCCAGCATTTT	once	TRBD1	TRBJ1-5	TRBV7-2
CASSARHDRGNMNTEAFF	TGTGCCAGCAGCGCGAGACACGACAGGGGGAACATGAACACTGAAGCTTTCTTT	-	TRBD1	TRBJ1-1	TRBV9